The rows below give T cell receptor beta chains drawn from one sample of a study of OX40 agonist ivuxolimab in advanced cancers. Assay: immunoSEQ multiplex PCR; the TCRdb copy retains only in-frame clones and omits some. The sample records around 62,000 clones, roughly 84% being singletons. This specimen was CD4+ or CD8+ T cells sorted from blood, taken in a trial of the OX40 agonist ivuxolimab. The receptors originated from an adult with an advanced solid tumor such as melanoma, head and neck, liver or kidney cancer. Both conserved end residues are part of each CDR3. D genes are given only for firm matches. Only some rows state a clone size, as once, few, many or a class for expanded clones.

D gene: TRBD2
V gene: TRBV5-4
CDR3 length: 15
clone size: NA
J gene: TRBJ2-7
CDR3 protein: CASSPTTSGSYEQYF
CDR3 DNA: TGTGCCAGCAGCCCTACCACGAGCGGGAGCTACGAGCAGTACTTC

D gene: NA
V gene: TRBV5-1
CDR3 length: 15
clone size: NA
J gene: TRBJ2-2
CDR3 protein: CASSFRGKEIGELFF
CDR3 DNA: TGCGCCAGCAGCTTCAGGGGTAAAGAGATCGGGGAGCTGTTTTTT

D gene: NA
V gene: TRBV11-1
CDR3 length: 14
clone size: NA
J gene: TRBJ2-3
CDR3 protein: CASSLEVETDTQYF
CDR3 DNA: TGTGCCAGCAGCTTAGAGGTTGAGACAGATACGCAGTATTTT

D gene: NA
V gene: TRBV27
CDR3 length: 15
clone size: few
J gene: TRBJ2-2
CDR3 protein: CASSLEGLNTGELFF
CDR3 DNA: TGTGCCAGCAGTCTTGAAGGACTTAACACCGGGGAGCTGTTTTTT

D gene: NA
V gene: TRBV11-2
CDR3 length: 17
clone size: NA
J gene: TRBJ2-1
CDR3 protein: CASSSPFGNDNYNEQFF
CDR3 DNA: TGTGCCAGCAGCTCCCCATTCGGGAACGATAACTACAATGAGCAGTTCTTC

D gene: NA
V gene: TRBV10-3
CDR3 length: 13
clone size: NA
J gene: TRBJ1-1
CDR3 protein: CAIKRTFNTEAFF
CDR3 DNA: TGTGCCATCAAAAGAACCTTTAACACTGAAGCTTTCTTT

D gene: NA
V gene: TRBV5-5
CDR3 length: 14
clone size: NA
J gene: TRBJ1-1
CDR3 protein: CASSFGSLPTEAFF
CDR3 DNA: TGTGCCAGCAGCTTTGGATCTCTGCCCACTGAAGCTTTCTTT

D gene: NA
V gene: TRBV7-9
CDR3 length: 13
clone size: NA
J gene: TRBJ2-1
CDR3 protein: CASSTQGGDEQFF
CDR3 DNA: TGTGCCAGCAGCACACAGGGGGGGGATGAGCAGTTCTTC

D gene: NA
V gene: TRBV7-4
CDR3 length: 16
clone size: NA
J gene: TRBJ1-4
CDR3 protein: CASSHRTDPTNEKLFF
CDR3 DNA: TGTGCCAGCAGCCATCGGACGGACCCAACTAATGAAAAACTGTTTTTT

D gene: NA
V gene: TRBV7-3
CDR3 length: 16
clone size: NA
J gene: TRBJ2-2
CDR3 protein: CASSLTGSLRAGELFF
CDR3 DNA: TGTGCCAGCAGCTTAACCGGCAGCCTGAGGGCCGGGGAGCTGTTTTTT

D gene: TRBD2
V gene: TRBV7-9
CDR3 length: 15
clone size: NA
J gene: TRBJ2-1
CDR3 protein: CASSLVSGRRHEQFF
CDR3 DNA: TGTGCCAGCAGCTTAGTTAGCGGGAGGCGGCATGAGCAGTTCTTC

D gene: NA
V gene: TRBV5-1
CDR3 length: 14
clone size: NA
J gene: TRBJ1-1
CDR3 protein: CASSIGGLNTEAFF
CDR3 DNA: TGCGCCAGCAGCATCGGTGGGCTGAACACTGAAGCTTTCTTT

D gene: TRBD1
V gene: TRBV11-3
CDR3 length: 13
clone size: NA
J gene: TRBJ2-7
CDR3 protein: CASSRTGAREQYF
CDR3 DNA: TGTGCCAGCAGCCGGACAGGGGCGAGGGAGCAGTACTTC

D gene: TRBD2
V gene: TRBV30
CDR3 length: 14
clone size: NA
J gene: TRBJ2-1
CDR3 protein: CACPRAGRVDEQFF
CDR3 DNA: TGTGCCTGCCCCCGCGCCGGGAGGGTTGATGAGCAGTTCTTC

D gene: NA
V gene: TRBV9
CDR3 length: 12
clone size: NA
J gene: TRBJ2-7
CDR3 protein: CASSFDDYEQYF
CDR3 DNA: TGTGCCAGCAGCTTCGACGACTACGAGCAGTACTTC

D gene: TRBD2
V gene: TRBV5-1
CDR3 length: 15
clone size: NA
J gene: TRBJ2-7
CDR3 protein: CASSFGLAGSYEQYF
CDR3 DNA: TGCGCCAGCAGCTTTGGACTAGCGGGCTCCTACGAGCAGTACTTC

D gene: TRBD1
V gene: TRBV11-2
CDR3 length: 13
clone size: NA
J gene: TRBJ2-5
CDR3 protein: CASTPGQEETQYF
CDR3 DNA: TGTGCCAGCACCCCGGGACAGGAAGAGACCCAGTACTTC

D gene: NA
V gene: TRBV5-3
CDR3 length: 16
clone size: NA
J gene: TRBJ1-5
CDR3 protein: CARSLSFTCLTLPQHF
CDR3 DNA: TGTGCCAGAAGCTTGTCATTTACTTGCCTTACTCTGCCCCAGCATTTT

D gene: TRBD1
V gene: TRBV9
CDR3 length: 12
clone size: few
J gene: TRBJ1-3
CDR3 protein: CASSVGQGTIYF
CDR3 DNA: TGTGCCAGCAGCGTCGGACAGGGAACCATATATTTT

D gene: TRBD2
V gene: TRBV10-3
CDR3 length: 15
clone size: NA
J gene: TRBJ2-7
CDR3 protein: CAISGTSGSEGEQYF
CDR3 DNA: TGTGCCATCAGTGGAACTAGCGGGAGTGAGGGCGAGCAGTACTTC

D gene: TRBD1
V gene: TRBV5-1
CDR3 length: 14
clone size: NA
J gene: TRBJ2-7
CDR3 protein: CASSLLDRAWEQYF
CDR3 DNA: TGCGCCAGCAGCTTGTTAGACAGGGCCTGGGAGCAGTACTTC

D gene: NA
V gene: TRBV7-2
CDR3 length: 11
clone size: NA
J gene: TRBJ1-2
CDR3 protein: CASTPGGGYTF
CDR3 DNA: TGTGCCAGCACTCCGGGGGGGGGCTACACCTTC

D gene: NA
V gene: TRBV7-9
CDR3 length: 15
clone size: NA
J gene: TRBJ2-4
CDR3 protein: CASSLGTSGQNIQYF
CDR3 DNA: TGTGCCAGCAGCTTAGGTACCTCGGGCCAAAACATTCAGTACTTC

D gene: TRBD2
V gene: TRBV5-1
CDR3 length: 16
clone size: NA
J gene: TRBJ2-7
CDR3 protein: CASSLLTSGELYEQYF
CDR3 DNA: TGCGCCAGCAGCTTACTGACTAGCGGTGAACTCTACGAGCAGTACTTC

D gene: NA
V gene: TRBV2
CDR3 length: 12
clone size: NA
J gene: TRBJ2-7
CDR3 protein: CASSEGGYEQYF
CDR3 DNA: TGTGCCAGCAGTGAAGGGGGCTACGAGCAGTACTTC

D gene: TRBD2
V gene: TRBV5-8
CDR3 length: 15
clone size: NA
J gene: TRBJ2-7
CDR3 protein: CASSKGLAGAPEQYF
CDR3 DNA: TGTGCCAGCAGCAAGGGACTAGCGGGAGCCCCCGAGCAGTACTTC

D gene: NA
V gene: TRBV9
CDR3 length: 14
clone size: NA
J gene: TRBJ1-3
CDR3 protein: CASSVVGAGNTIYF
CDR3 DNA: TGTGCCAGCAGCGTAGTAGGAGCTGGAAACACCATATATTTT

D gene: TRBD1
V gene: TRBV15
CDR3 length: 14
clone size: NA
J gene: TRBJ1-2
CDR3 protein: CATSADRGSYGYTF
CDR3 DNA: TGTGCCACCAGCGCGGACAGGGGTTCCTATGGCTACACCTTC

D gene: TRBD2
V gene: TRBV19
CDR3 length: 14
clone size: NA
J gene: TRBJ2-1
CDR3 protein: CASSGGTSGNEQFF
CDR3 DNA: TGTGCCAGTAGTGGCGGGACTAGCGGTAATGAGCAGTTCTTC

D gene: TRBD1
V gene: TRBV4-1
CDR3 length: 13
clone size: NA
J gene: TRBJ1-2
CDR3 protein: CASSLRDSGSYTF
CDR3 DNA: TGCGCCAGCAGCCTGAGGGACAGCGGTAGCTACACCTTC

D gene: NA
V gene: TRBV21-1
CDR3 length: 16
clone size: NA
J gene: TRBJ2-7
CDR3 protein: CASSKEGIADNYEQYF
CDR3 DNA: TGTGCCAGCAGCAAAGAAGGTATAGCGGATAACTACGAGCAGTACTTC

D gene: NA
V gene: TRBV6-5
CDR3 length: 14
clone size: NA
J gene: TRBJ2-7
CDR3 protein: CASSYRGGTDEQYF
CDR3 DNA: TGTGCCAGCAGTTACAGGGGTGGGACGGACGAGCAGTACTTC

D gene: NA
V gene: TRBV21-1
CDR3 length: 15
clone size: once
J gene: TRBJ2-1
CDR3 protein: CASSPVHSSYNEQFF
CDR3 DNA: TGTGCCAGCAGCCCCGTTCATAGCTCCTACAATGAGCAGTTCTTC

D gene: TRBD1
V gene: TRBV6-5
CDR3 length: 13
clone size: NA
J gene: TRBJ2-3
CDR3 protein: CASRQGASDTQYF
CDR3 DNA: TGTGCCAGCAGGCAGGGGGCCTCAGATACGCAGTATTTT

D gene: NA
V gene: TRBV19
CDR3 length: 14
clone size: NA
J gene: TRBJ2-7
CDR3 protein: CASRGTVSSYEQYF
CDR3 DNA: TGTGCCAGTAGAGGGACGGTGAGCTCCTACGAGCAGTACTTC

D gene: NA
V gene: TRBV9
CDR3 length: 14
clone size: NA
J gene: TRBJ2-1
CDR3 protein: CASSAGTPGDEQFF
CDR3 DNA: TGTGCCAGCAGCGCCGGGACACCAGGGGATGAGCAGTTCTTC